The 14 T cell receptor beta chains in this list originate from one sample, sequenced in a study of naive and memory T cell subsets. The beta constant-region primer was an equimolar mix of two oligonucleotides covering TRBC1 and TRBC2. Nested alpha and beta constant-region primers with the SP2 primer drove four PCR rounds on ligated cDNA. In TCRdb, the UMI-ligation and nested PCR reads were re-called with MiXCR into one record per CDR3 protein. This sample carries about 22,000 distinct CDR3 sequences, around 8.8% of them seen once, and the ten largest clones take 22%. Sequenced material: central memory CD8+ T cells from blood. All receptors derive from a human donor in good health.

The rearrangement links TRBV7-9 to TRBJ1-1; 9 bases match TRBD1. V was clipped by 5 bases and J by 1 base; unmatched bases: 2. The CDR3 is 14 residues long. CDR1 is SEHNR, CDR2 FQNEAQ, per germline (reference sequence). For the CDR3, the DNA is TGTGCCAGCAGCGTGGGACAGGGGAACACTGAAGCTTTCTTT. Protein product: CASSVGQGNTEAFF.

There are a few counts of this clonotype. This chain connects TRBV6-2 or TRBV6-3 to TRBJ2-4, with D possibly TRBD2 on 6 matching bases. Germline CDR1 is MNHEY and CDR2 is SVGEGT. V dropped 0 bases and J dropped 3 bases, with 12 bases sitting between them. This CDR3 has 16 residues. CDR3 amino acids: CASSYSSQGGKNIQYF. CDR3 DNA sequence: TGTGCCAGCAGTTACTCGAGCCAGGGAGGCAAAAACATTCAGTACTTC.

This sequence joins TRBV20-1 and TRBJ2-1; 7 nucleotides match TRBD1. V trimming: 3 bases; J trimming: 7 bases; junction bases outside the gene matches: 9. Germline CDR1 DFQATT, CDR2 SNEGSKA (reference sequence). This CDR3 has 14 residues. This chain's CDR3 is CSARGQRDLNEQFF. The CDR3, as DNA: TGCAGTGCTAGGGGACAGCGCGACCTTAATGAGCAGTTCTTC.

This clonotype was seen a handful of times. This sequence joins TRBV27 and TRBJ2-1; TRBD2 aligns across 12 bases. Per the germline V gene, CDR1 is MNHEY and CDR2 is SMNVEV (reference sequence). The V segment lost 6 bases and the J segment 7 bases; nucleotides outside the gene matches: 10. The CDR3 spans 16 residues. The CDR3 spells CASSAPGLAGSNEQFF. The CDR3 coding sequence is TGTGCCAGCAGCGCCCCAGGACTAGCGGGAAGTAATGAGCAGTTCTTC.

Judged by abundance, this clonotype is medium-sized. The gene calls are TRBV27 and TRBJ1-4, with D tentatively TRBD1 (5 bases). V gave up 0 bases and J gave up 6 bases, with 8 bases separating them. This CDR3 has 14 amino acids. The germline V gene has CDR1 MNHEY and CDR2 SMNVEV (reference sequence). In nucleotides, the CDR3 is TGTGCCAGCAGTTTATCGGCAGGGCATGAAAAACTGTTTTTT. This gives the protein CASSLSAGHEKLFF.

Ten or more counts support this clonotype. For the CDR3, the DNA is TGCAGTGCTAAGAACCTAACTCCCCGACGACTGAGCGATGAGCAGTTCTTC. Its protein product is CSAKNLTPRRLSDEQFF. The chain couples TRBV20-1 to TRBJ2-1; D unresolved. Germline V gene data show CDR1 as DFQATT and CDR2 as SNEGSKA (reference sequence). With 4 bases removed from V and 8 bases from J, the gap between germline ends came to 27 bases. The CDR3 runs to 17 residues.

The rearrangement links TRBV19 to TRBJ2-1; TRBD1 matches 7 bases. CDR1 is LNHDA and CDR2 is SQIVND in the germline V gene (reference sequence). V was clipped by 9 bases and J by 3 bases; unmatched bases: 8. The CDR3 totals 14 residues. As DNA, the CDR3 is TGTGCCAGCGAAACAGGGGCAGGCTACAATGAGCAGTTCTTC. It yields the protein CASETGAGYNEQFF.

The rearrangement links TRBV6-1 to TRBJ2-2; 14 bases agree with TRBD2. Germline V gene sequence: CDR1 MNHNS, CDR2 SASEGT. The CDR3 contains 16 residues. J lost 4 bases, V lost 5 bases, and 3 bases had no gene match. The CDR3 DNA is TGTGCCAGCAGTTACGGGACTAGCGGGGGCACCGGGGAGCTGTTTTTT. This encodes CASSYGTSGGTGELFF.

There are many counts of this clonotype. The CDR3: CASSLEEWTNYNEQFF. The DNA for the CDR3 is TGTGCCAGCAGCTTAGAGGAGTGGACTAATTACAATGAGCAGTTCTTC. The chain combines TRBV7-2 with TRBJ2-1; maybe TRBD2 (6 bases). The CDR3 spans 16 residues. Trimming stripped 1 base from V and 4 bases from J, with 14 bases between. The germline V gene has CDR1 SGHTA and CDR2 FQGNSA. The full variable domain, completed using reference TRBV7-2 and TRBJ2-1, is GAGVSQSPSNKVTEKGKDVELRCDPISGHTALYWYRQSLGQGLEFLIYFQGNSAPDKSGLPSDRFSAERTGGSVSTLTIQRTQQEDSAVYLCASSLEEWTNYNEQFFGPGTRLTVL.

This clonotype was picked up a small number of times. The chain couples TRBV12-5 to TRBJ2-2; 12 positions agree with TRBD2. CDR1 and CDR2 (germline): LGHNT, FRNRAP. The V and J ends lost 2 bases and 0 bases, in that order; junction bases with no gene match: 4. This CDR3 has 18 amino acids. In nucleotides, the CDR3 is TGTGCTAGTGGTTTGAGGACTAGCGGGGTCCCGAACACCGGGGAGCTGTTTTTT. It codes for CASGLRTSGVPNTGELFF.

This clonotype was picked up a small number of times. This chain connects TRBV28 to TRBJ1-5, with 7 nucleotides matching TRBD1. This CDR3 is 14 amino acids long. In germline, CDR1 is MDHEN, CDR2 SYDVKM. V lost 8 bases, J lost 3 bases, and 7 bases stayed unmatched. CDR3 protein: CASANRGFNQPQHF. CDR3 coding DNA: TGTGCCAGCGCCAACAGGGGTTTCAATCAGCCCCAGCATTTT.

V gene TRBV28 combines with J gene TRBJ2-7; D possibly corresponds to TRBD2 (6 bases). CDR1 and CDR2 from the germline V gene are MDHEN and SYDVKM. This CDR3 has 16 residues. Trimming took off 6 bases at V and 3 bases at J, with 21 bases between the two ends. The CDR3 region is CASSLMVGRHIYEQYF. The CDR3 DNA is TGTGCCAGCAGCCTCATGGTCGGGAGACACATCTACGAGCAGTACTTC. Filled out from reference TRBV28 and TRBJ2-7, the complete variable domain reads DVKVTQSSRYLVKRTGEKVFLECVQDMDHENMFWYRQDPGLGLRLIYFSYDVKMKEKGDIPEGYSVSREKKERFSLILESASTNQTSMYLCASSLMVGRHIYEQYFGPGTRLTVT.

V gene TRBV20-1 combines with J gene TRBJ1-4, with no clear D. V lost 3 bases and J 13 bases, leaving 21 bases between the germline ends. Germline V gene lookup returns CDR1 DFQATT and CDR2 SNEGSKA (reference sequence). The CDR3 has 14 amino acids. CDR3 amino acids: CSARRVGEVSGLFF. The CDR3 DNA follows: TGCAGTGCTAGGAGGGTCGGGGAAGTGAGTGGACTGTTTTTT.

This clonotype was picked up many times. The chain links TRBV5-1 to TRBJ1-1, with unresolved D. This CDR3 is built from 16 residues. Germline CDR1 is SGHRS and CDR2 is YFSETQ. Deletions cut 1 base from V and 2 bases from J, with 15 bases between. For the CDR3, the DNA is TGCGCCAGCAGCTTGCCCGACGGGAGCCTAAACACTGAAGCTTTCTTT. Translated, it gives CASSLPDGSLNTEAFF.